One sample yielded the 24 T cell receptor beta chains listed below, sequenced in a study of blood T cell repertoires in COVID-19. Data came from immunoSEQ multiplex PCR; TCRdb stores just in-frame clones and leaves some out. In the table there are over 300,000 clones, roughly 85% of which are singletons. Sequencing was performed on peripheral blood. The source is a human donor in a cohort sampled during active COVID-19.

The chain combines TRBV7-3 with TRBJ1-6; 7 bases agree with TRBD1. The CDR3 sequence is 15 residues long. CDR1 is SGHTA, CDR2 FQGTGA, per germline. V dropped 1 base and J dropped 10; count of bases not matched to a gene: 7. CDR3 in amino acids: CASSLRGGRDSPLHF. Here the CDR3 DNA reads TGTGCCAGCAGCTTAAGAGGGGGCAGGGACTCACCCCTCCACTTT.

The chain couples TRBV4-2 to TRBJ2-3, with no clear D. CDR1 is LGHNA, CDR2 YNFKEQ, per germline. The V end was cut by 1 base, the J end by 5 bases, with 4 bases between. This CDR3 contains 12 residues. CDR3 sequence: CASSQVGDTQYF. DNA for the CDR3: TGTGCCAGCAGCCAAGTCGGAGATACGCAGTATTTT.

The V call is TRBV3-1 (or the pseudogene TRBV3-2), the J call TRBJ1-6; D is undetermined. Trimming left V 3 bases short and J 8 bases short, with 11 bases between. CDR1 LGHDT and CDR2 YNNKEL come from the germline V gene (reference sequence). The CDR3 has 14 amino acids. CDR3 nucleotide sequence: TGTGCCAGCAGCCACGGTGTTGAGGATTCACCCCTCCACTTT. Amino acid sequence: CASSHGVEDSPLHF.

The genes are TRBV12-5 and TRBJ2-7; 9 positions match TRBD1. CDR3 length: 13 amino acids. Germline CDR1 is LGHNT and CDR2 is FRNRAP. J lost 3 bases, V lost 7 bases, and 4 bases had no gene match. CDR3 sequence (DNA): TGTGCTAGTGCTCGGGACAGGGTCTACGAGCAGTACTTC. Its translation is CASARDRVYEQYF. The full variable domain, its missing parts supplied by reference TRBV12-5 and TRBJ2-7, is DARVTQTPRHKVTEMGQEVTMRCQPILGHNTVFWYRQTMMQGLELLAYFRNRAPLDDSGMPKDRFSAEMPDATLATLKIQPSEPRDSAVYFCASARDRVYEQYFGPGTRLTVT.

The chain uses TRBV30 and TRBJ1-3; D is ambiguous. V was shortened by 8 bases and J by 0 bases, with 11 bases between the two germline ends. The CDR3 totals 13 residues. Germline CDR1 GTSNPN, CDR2 SVGIG (reference sequence). CDR3: CATHSFSGNTIYF. The CDR3 DNA reads as TGTGCCACCCACAGCTTCTCTGGAAACACCATATATTTT. Variable domain in full (rest from reference TRBV30 and TRBJ1-3): SQTIHQWPATLVQPVGSPLSLECTVEGTSNPNLYWYRQAAGRGLQLLFYSVGIGQISSEVPQNLSASRPQDRQFILSSKKLLLSDSGFYLCATHSFSGNTIYFGEGSWLTVV.

The chain joins TRBV19 to TRBJ1-2; 10 nucleotides agree with TRBD1. The trim removed 7 bases at V and 7 bases at J, leaving 9 bases unmatched. CDR1 is LNHDA and CDR2 is SQIVND in the germline V gene (reference sequence). This CDR3 region has 14 residues. Here the CDR3 DNA reads TGTGCCAGTACGCCGTGGGGACAGGGGTCTGGCTACACCTTC. It yields the protein CASTPWGQGSGYTF.

Only one count was recorded for this clone. This chain joins TRBV14 and TRBJ2-1, with 8 bases that match TRBD2. The germline gives CDR1 SGHDN, CDR2 FVKESK. This CDR3 contains 16 residues. V gave up 3 bases and J gave up 0 bases; unmatched junction bases: 4. This CDR3 reads CASSHRTSLSYNEQFF. In nucleotides, the CDR3 is TGTGCCAGCAGCCACCGGACTAGCCTCTCCTACAATGAGCAGTTCTTC.

The chain employs TRBV5-4 and TRBJ2-2, with a tentative D call TRBD2 (6 bases). The germline V and J ends were trimmed by 4 bases and 2 bases, with 18 bases remaining between them. This CDR3 comprises 17 residues. Germline loops: CDR1 SGHNT, CDR2 YYREEE (reference sequence). CDR3 coding DNA: TGTGCCAGCAGCGGCCCGCTGGCGGGGCCCAACACCGGGGAGCTGTTTTTT. Translated: CASSGPLAGPNTGELFF.

This clone was detected only a few times. The chain couples TRBV5-4 to TRBJ1-6; perhaps TRBD1 as D (5 bases). The CDR3 covers 15 residues. Trimming removed 1 base from V and 6 bases from J, with 11 bases in between. Germline loops: CDR1 SGHNT, CDR2 YYREEE (reference sequence). The CDR3 region is CASSLWARGNSPLHF. CDR3 sequence (DNA): TGTGCCAGCAGCTTGTGGGCTAGGGGTAATTCACCCCTCCACTTT.

This chain joins TRBV18 and TRBJ2-7, with 9 bases that match TRBD1. The germline gives CDR1 KGHSH, CDR2 LQKENI. This CDR3 comprises 13 residues. Germline trimming cut 5 bases from V and 5 bases from J; bases unmatched to any gene: 4. In nucleotides, the CDR3 is TGTGCCAGCTCATCGGGGACAGGGAACGAGCAGTACTTC. Its translation is CASSSGTGNEQYF.

The chain joins TRBV19 to TRBJ1-1, with TRBD1 identical over 10 bases. Looked up from germline, CDR1 is LNHDA and CDR2 is SQIVND (reference sequence). The ends lost 10 bases at V and 3 bases at J; junction bases unmatched: 5. There are 13 residues in the CDR3. The CDR3 nucleotides are TGTGCCACTACGGACAGGGGGGACACTGAAGCTTTCTTT. Amino acid sequence: CATTDRGDTEAFF.

The chain employs TRBV7-8 and TRBJ1-6; D is possibly TRBD1 (5 bases). The V and J ends lost 5 bases and 7 bases respectively, with 18 bases between them. This CDR3 has 16 amino acids. Germline V gene data show CDR1 as SGHVS and CDR2 as FQNEAQ. The CDR3 loop reads CASSGPPRQKNSPLHF. CDR3 DNA sequence: TGTGCCAGCAGCGGGCCCCCGAGACAGAAGAATTCACCCCTCCACTTT.

The chain links TRBV7-9 to TRBJ1-2; 7 bases match TRBD1. The germline gives CDR1 SEHNR, CDR2 FQNEAQ (reference sequence). The CDR3 is 15 amino acids. V shed 5 bases, J shed 0 bases, and the junction held 6 bases outside the gene matches. The CDR3 region is CASSTRQGSNYGYTF. CDR3 coding DNA: TGTGCCAGCAGCACCCGACAGGGTTCTAACTATGGCTACACCTTC. The full variable domain, completed using reference TRBV7-9 and TRBJ1-2, is DTGVSQNPRHKITKRGQNVTFRCDPISEHNRLYWYRQTLGQGPEFLTYFQNEAQLEKSRLLSDRFSAERPKGSFSTLEIQRTEQGDSAMYLCASSTRQGSNYGYTFGSGTRLTVV.

Points on this clone: The junction does not match germline at one end; this may be a read error. This chain links TRBV6-2 or TRBV6-3 with TRBJ2-7; possible D gene TRBD1, 6 bases. Germline loops: CDR1 MNHEY, CDR2 SVGEGT. The length of the CDR3 is 15 residues. This CDR3 is CASSYGVVGAPGTNF. The CDR3 DNA reads as TGTGCCAGCAGTTACGGCGTTGTGGGGGCCCCCGGTACTAACTTC.

This chain uses TRBV6-1 with TRBJ1-3, with D possibly TRBD1 on 5 matching bases. Germline V gives CDR1 MNHNS, CDR2 SASEGT. V was pared by 3 bases and J by 1 base, with 10 bases between. This CDR3 comprises 15 residues. In DNA form, the CDR3 reads TGTGCCAGCAGTGAGCTTGGGACTTCTGGAAACACCATATATTTT. It specifies CASSELGTSGNTIYF.

CDR3 bases: TGTGCCAGCAGTCCAGCGGTTGGCGAAGAGACCCAGTACTTC. It codes for CASSPAVGEETQYF. V usage is TRBV2 and J usage is TRBJ2-5, with a weak D call TRBD2 (5 bases). Trimming left V 5 bases short and J 3 bases short, with 13 bases between. CDR3 length: 14 amino acids. The germline CDR1 and CDR2 sequences are SNHLY and FYNNEI. The variable domain in full, completed from reference TRBV2 and TRBJ2-5, reads EPEVTQTPSHQVTQMGQEVILRCVPISNHLYFYWYRQILGQKVEFLVSFYNNEISEKSEIFDDQFSVERPDGSNFTLKIRSTKLEDSAMYFCASSPAVGEETQYFGPGTRLLVL.

This CDR3 is CAWSLAGGEDTQYF. In DNA, the CDR3 is TGTGCCTGGAGTCTAGCGGGCGGAGAAGATACGCAGTATTTT. V and J are TRBV30 and TRBJ2-3; 8 nucleotides align to TRBD2. The V gene's germline CDR1 is GTSNPN and CDR2 SVGIG (reference sequence). The CDR3 has 14 amino acids. Losses at the gene ends were 2 bases for V and 5 bases for J; bases not matched to a gene: 6.

In this sample, this clone turned up many times. The rearrangement links TRBV24-1 to TRBJ1-6, with D perhaps matching TRBD1 (5 bases). Trimming left V 1 base short and J 5 bases short, with 5 bases between. The CDR3 has 14 residues. Germline CDR1 KGHDR, CDR2 SFDVKD. The CDR3 DNA reads as TGTGCCACCAGTGATTTCAGGGATAATTCACCCCTCCACTTT. Encoded protein: CATSDFRDNSPLHF.

This clone is a singleton in its sample. CDR3 loop: CASSEYGTGGGGYTF. The CDR3 nucleotides are TGTGCCAGCAGTGAATATGGGACAGGGGGGGGTGGCTACACCTTC. The chain recombines TRBV25-1 with TRBJ1-2; 11 bases align to TRBD1. Germline loops: CDR1 MGHDK, CDR2 SYGVNS. The CDR3 is 15 residues long. With V trimmed by 0 bases and J by 7 bases, 4 bases remained unmatched.

The rearrangement links TRBV7-9 to TRBJ1-4; TRBD1 matches at 9 bases. The CDR3 runs to 14 residues. The J segment lost 8 bases and the V segment lost 4 bases, leaving 5 bases of the junction unmatched. Germline V CDR1 and CDR2: SEHNR, FQNEAQ (reference sequence). The chain's CDR3 is CASSSTGGKEKLFF. CDR3 DNA sequence: TGTGCCAGCAGCTCGACAGGGGGGAAGGAAAAACTGTTTTTT.

The chain has TRBV5-1 and TRBJ1-2; 7 nucleotides match TRBD1. Trimming removed 2 bases from V and 4 bases from J; junction bases left unmatched: 5. Germline V gives CDR1 SGHRS, CDR2 YFSETQ. The CDR3 is 14 residues long. The CDR3 reads CASSFGGTVYGYTF. The DNA of the CDR3 is TGCGCCAGCAGCTTTGGGGGGACAGTCTATGGCTACACCTTC.

This clone was counted at least ten times. The chain uses TRBV7-6 and TRBJ2-3; 10 nucleotides align to TRBD2. The CDR3 sequence is 17 residues long. Trimming removed 1 base from V and 3 bases from J; junction bases left unmatched: 7. CDR1 and CDR2 (germline): SGHVS, FNYEAQ. CDR3 nucleotides: TGTGCCAGCAGCTTAGAGCGGGGGGGCCGGGGGACAGATACGCAGTATTTT. This gives the protein CASSLERGGRGTDTQYF.

The CDR3 spells CATASEGVQPQHF. The CDR3 bases are TGTGCCACCGCGAGCGAGGGAGTCCAGCCCCAGCATTTT. The rearrangement uses TRBV7-9 and TRBJ1-5, with D unclear. CDR3 length equals 13 residues. V was trimmed by 10 bases and J by 7 bases, leaving 17 bases between them. Germline CDR1 reads SEHNR; CDR2 reads FQNEAQ (reference sequence). The full variable domain, its missing parts supplied by reference TRBV7-9 and TRBJ1-5, is DTGVSQNPRHKITKRGQNVTFRCDPISEHNRLYWYRQTLGQGPEFLTYFQNEAQLEKSRLLSDRFSAERPKGSFSTLEIQRTEQGDSAMYLCATASEGVQPQHFGDGTRLSIL.

The CDR3 region is CASSLSRESTEAFF. The CDR3 DNA reads TGTGCCAGCTCACTCTCCCGGGAGAGCACTGAAGCTTTCTTT. The chain employs TRBV18 and TRBJ1-1; D not resolved. Trimming cost V 4 bases and J 4 bases, with 13 bases left between them. Germline V lookup: CDR1 KGHSH, CDR2 LQKENI. The CDR3 length is 14 residues.